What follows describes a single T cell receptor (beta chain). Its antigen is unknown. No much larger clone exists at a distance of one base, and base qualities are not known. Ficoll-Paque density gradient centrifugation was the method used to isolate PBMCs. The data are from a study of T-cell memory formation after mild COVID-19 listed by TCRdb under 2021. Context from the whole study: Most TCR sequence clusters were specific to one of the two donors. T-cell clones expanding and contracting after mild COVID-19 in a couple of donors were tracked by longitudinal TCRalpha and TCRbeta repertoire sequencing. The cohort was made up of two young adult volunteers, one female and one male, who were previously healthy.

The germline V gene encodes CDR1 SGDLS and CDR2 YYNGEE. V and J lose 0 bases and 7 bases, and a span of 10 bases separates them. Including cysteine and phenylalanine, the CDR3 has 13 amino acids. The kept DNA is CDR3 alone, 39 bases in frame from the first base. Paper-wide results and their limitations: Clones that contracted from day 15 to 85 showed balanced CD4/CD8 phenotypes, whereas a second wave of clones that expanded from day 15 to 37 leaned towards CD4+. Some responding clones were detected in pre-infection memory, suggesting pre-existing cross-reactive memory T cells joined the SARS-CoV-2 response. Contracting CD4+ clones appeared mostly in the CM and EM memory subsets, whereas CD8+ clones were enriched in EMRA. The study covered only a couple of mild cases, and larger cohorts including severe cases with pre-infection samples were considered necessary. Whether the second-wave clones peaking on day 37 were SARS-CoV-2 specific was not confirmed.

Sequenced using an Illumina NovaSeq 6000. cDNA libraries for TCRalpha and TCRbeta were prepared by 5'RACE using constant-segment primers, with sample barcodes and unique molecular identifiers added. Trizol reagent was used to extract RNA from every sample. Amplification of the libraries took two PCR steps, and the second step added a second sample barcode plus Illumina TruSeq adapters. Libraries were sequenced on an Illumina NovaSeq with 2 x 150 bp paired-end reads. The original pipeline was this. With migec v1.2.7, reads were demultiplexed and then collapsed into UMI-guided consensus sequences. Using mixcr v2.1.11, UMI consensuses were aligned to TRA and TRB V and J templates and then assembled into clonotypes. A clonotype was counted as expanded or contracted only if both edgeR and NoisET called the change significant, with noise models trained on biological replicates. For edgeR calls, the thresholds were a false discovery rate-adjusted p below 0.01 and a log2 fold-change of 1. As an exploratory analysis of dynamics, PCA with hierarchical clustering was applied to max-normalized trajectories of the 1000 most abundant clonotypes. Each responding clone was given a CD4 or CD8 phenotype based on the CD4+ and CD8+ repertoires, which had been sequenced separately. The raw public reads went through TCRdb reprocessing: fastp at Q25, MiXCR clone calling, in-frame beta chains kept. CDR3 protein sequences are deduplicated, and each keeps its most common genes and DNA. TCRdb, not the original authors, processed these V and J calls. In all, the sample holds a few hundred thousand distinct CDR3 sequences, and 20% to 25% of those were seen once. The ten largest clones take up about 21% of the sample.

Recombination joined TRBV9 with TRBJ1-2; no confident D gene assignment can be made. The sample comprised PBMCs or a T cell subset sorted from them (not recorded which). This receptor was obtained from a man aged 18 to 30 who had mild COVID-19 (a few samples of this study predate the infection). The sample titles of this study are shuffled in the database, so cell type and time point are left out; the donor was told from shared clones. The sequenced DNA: TGTGCCAGCAGCGTAGGGGTCGCAGGTGGCTACACCTTC. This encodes CASSVGVAGGYTF.